Sequencing of this T cell receptor (beta chain) was carried out in a study of T cell responses to AZD1222 COVID-19 vaccine. Overall study findings and caveats: At baseline, seropositivity was found in only a handful of AZD1222 recipients. There were vaccine-associated CD4 TCRs across spike, dominant at 160-218 and 743-854.

V dropped 5 bases and J dropped 0 bases, with 10 bases sitting between them. Germline V lookup: CDR1 SGHAT, CDR2 FQNNGV. The CDR3 contains 14 residues. The method was immunoSEQ multiplex PCR; TCRdb's version includes in-frame clones alone and lacks a portion of them. The data show 120,000 or so clones, roughly 90% seen once. Worth noting for this clone: The antigen is undetermined.

The rearrangement links TRBV11-2 to TRBJ1-2, with D tentatively TRBD1 (6 bases). The clonotype originates from an adult in good health. Sequences were derived from peripheral blood, sampled on day 0 of AZD1222 vaccination. CDR3 residues: CASSGEGANYGYTF. The CDR3 nucleotides are TGTGCCAGCAGCGGGGAGGGGGCTAACTATGGCTACACCTTC.